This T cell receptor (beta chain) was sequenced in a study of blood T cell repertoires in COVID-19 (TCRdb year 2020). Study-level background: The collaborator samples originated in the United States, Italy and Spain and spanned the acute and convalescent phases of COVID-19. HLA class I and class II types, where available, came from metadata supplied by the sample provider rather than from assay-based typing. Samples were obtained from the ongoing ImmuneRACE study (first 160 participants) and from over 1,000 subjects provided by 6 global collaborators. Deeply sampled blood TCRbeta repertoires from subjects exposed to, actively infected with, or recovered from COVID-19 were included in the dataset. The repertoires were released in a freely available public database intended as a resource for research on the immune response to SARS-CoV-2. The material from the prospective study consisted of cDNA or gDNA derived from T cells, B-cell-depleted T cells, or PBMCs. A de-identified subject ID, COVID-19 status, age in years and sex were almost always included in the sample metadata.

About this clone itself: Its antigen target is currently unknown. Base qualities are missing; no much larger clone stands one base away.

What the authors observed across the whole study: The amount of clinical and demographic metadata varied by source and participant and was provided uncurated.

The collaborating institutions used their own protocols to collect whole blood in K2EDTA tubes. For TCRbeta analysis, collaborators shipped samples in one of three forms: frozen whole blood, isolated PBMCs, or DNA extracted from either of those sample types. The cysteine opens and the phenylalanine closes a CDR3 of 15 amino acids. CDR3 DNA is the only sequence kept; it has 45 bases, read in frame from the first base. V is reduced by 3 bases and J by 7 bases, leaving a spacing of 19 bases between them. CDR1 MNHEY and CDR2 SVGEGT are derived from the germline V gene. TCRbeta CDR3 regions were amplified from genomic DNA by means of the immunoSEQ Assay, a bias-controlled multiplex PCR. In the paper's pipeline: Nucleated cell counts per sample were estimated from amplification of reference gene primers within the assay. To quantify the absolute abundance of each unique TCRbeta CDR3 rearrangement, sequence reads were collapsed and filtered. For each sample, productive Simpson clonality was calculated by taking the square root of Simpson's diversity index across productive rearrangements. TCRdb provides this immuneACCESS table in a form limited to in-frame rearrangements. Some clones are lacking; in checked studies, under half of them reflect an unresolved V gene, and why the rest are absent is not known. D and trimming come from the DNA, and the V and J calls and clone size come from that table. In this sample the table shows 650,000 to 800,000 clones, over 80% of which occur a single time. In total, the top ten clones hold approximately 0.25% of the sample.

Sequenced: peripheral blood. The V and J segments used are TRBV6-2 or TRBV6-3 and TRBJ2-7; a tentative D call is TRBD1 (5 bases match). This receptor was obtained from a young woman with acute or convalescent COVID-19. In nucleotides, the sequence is TGTGCCAGCAGTTATATGACAGCTACCCTGGGGGAGCAGTACTTC. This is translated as CASSYMTATLGEQYF.